Listed below are T cell receptor beta chains from one sample, sequenced in a study of CD8+ T cells in alopecia areata. Only in-frame clones appear in the TCRdb table, and some are missing; sequencing was by immunoSEQ multiplex PCR. The table has some 200,000 clones, over 45% seen once; the top ten hold 5.5%. The input for sequencing was CD4+ T cells sorted from blood, taken at week 24, from a patient treated with tofacitinib. The receptors shown here come from a human donor with alopecia areata. Both conserved end residues are part of each CDR3. The D gene is left open where the match is weak. The size entry is marked missing in some rows and otherwise reads once, few, many or a size class.

j_call: TRBJ2-5
clone_size: -
d_call: TRBD2
v_call: TRBV5-4
cdr3_nt: TGTGCCAGCAGCTCGACTAGCGGGGGCCCCGAGGAGACCCAGTACTTC
cdr3_aa: CASSSTSGGPEETQYF

j_call: TRBJ2-7
clone_size: few
d_call: -
v_call: TRBV6-5
cdr3_nt: TGTGCCAGCAGATCAGTCTACGAGCAGTACTTC
cdr3_aa: CASRSVYEQYF

j_call: TRBJ2-7
clone_size: few
d_call: TRBD1
v_call: TRBV6-6
cdr3_nt: TGTGCCAGCAGTCACCGGACAGGGCTGAGTGCCGAGCAGTACTTC
cdr3_aa: CASSHRTGLSAEQYF

j_call: TRBJ1-1
clone_size: -
d_call: TRBD1
v_call: TRBV9
cdr3_nt: TGTGCCAGCAGCCAAACCGGGACAGAGATAGAAGCTTTCTTT
cdr3_aa: CASSQTGTEIEAFF

j_call: TRBJ2-5
clone_size: -
d_call: TRBD1
v_call: TRBV27
cdr3_nt: TGTGCCAGCAGGGGGACAGTGGCGGAGACCCAGTACTTC
cdr3_aa: CASRGTVAETQYF

j_call: TRBJ2-3
clone_size: -
d_call: TRBD2
v_call: TRBV5-1
cdr3_nt: TGCGCCAGCAGCTTGGTTAGCGGGAGCGGCACAGATACGCAGTATTTT
cdr3_aa: CASSLVSGSGTDTQYF

j_call: TRBJ1-4
clone_size: -
d_call: -
v_call: TRBV6-6
cdr3_nt: TGTGCCAGCAGTCTTCGAGCAGGGGAAAAACTGTTTTTT
cdr3_aa: CASSLRAGEKLFF

j_call: TRBJ1-1
clone_size: -
d_call: -
v_call: TRBV7-9
cdr3_nt: TGTGCCAGCAGCTTGGGGGGATCGAACACTGAAGCTTTCTTT
cdr3_aa: CASSLGGSNTEAFF

j_call: TRBJ1-5
clone_size: few
d_call: -
v_call: TRBV30
cdr3_nt: TGTGCCTGGAGTGTGGGTAGTGGGAGCAATCAGCCCCAGCATTTT
cdr3_aa: CAWSVGSGSNQPQHF

j_call: TRBJ2-3
clone_size: many
d_call: TRBD2
v_call: TRBV6-4
cdr3_nt: TGTGCCAGCAGTGAGACTAGCGGGAGCGCAGATACGCAGTATTTT
cdr3_aa: CASSETSGSADTQYF

j_call: TRBJ1-5
clone_size: -
d_call: -
v_call: TRBV4-1
cdr3_nt: TGCGCCAGCAGCCAATCGGCGGCTCACAATCAGCCCCAGCATTTT
cdr3_aa: CASSQSAAHNQPQHF

j_call: TRBJ1-6
clone_size: -
d_call: -
v_call: TRBV5-1
cdr3_nt: TGCGCCAGCAGCTTGGATGTCCGTAATTCACCCCTCCACTTT
cdr3_aa: CASSLDVRNSPLHF

j_call: TRBJ2-2
clone_size: -
d_call: TRBD2
v_call: TRBV19
cdr3_nt: TGTGCCAGTAGTATGACTAGCGGGAACACCGGGGAGCTGTTTTTT
cdr3_aa: CASSMTSGNTGELFF

j_call: TRBJ2-7
clone_size: once
d_call: -
v_call: TRBV19
cdr3_nt: TGTGCCAGTAGTCACGGACGGGGCTCCTACGAGCAGTACTTC
cdr3_aa: CASSHGRGSYEQYF

j_call: TRBJ2-3
clone_size: -
d_call: -
v_call: TRBV5-6
cdr3_nt: TGTGCCAGCAGCTTGGGAGGTGGGCTTAATACGCAGTATTTT
cdr3_aa: CASSLGGGLNTQYF

j_call: TRBJ2-1
clone_size: -
d_call: TRBD2
v_call: TRBV30
cdr3_nt: TGTGCCTGGAGTCCCCTAGCGGGAGGTTTGGATGAGCAGTTCTTC
cdr3_aa: CAWSPLAGGLDEQFF

j_call: TRBJ1-6
clone_size: -
d_call: -
v_call: TRBV5-6
cdr3_nt: TGTGCCAGCAGCTTGGCGATGGGAAATTCACCCCTCCACTTT
cdr3_aa: CASSLAMGNSPLHF

j_call: TRBJ2-1
clone_size: -
d_call: TRBD1
v_call: TRBV29-1
cdr3_nt: TGCAGCGTTGAAGATACAGGGGCGGACAATGAGCAGTTCTTC
cdr3_aa: CSVEDTGADNEQFF

j_call: TRBJ2-1
clone_size: few
d_call: TRBD1
v_call: TRBV2
cdr3_nt: TGTGCCAGCAAACCGGACAGGAACAATGAGCAGTTCTTC
cdr3_aa: CASKPDRNNEQFF

j_call: TRBJ2-1
clone_size: -
d_call: TRBD2
v_call: TRBV7-9
cdr3_nt: TGTGCCAGCAGCCCCCCCGGGACTAGCGGGGGCGCTGCACGTGAGCAGTTCTTC
cdr3_aa: CASSPPGTSGGAAREQFF

j_call: TRBJ2-3
clone_size: -
d_call: TRBD1
v_call: TRBV13
cdr3_nt: TGTGCCAGCAGCTGGGACAGGGGCACAGATACGCAGTATTTT
cdr3_aa: CASSWDRGTDTQYF

j_call: TRBJ2-1
clone_size: -
d_call: -
v_call: TRBV27
cdr3_nt: TGTGCCAGCAGTTTGAGGTGGAGCTCCTACAATGAGCAGTTCTTC
cdr3_aa: CASSLRWSSYNEQFF

j_call: TRBJ2-2
clone_size: few
d_call: TRBD1
v_call: TRBV5-6
cdr3_nt: TGTGCCAGCAGCCTCGGGACAGGGGGCACCGGGGAGCTGTTTTTT
cdr3_aa: CASSLGTGGTGELFF

j_call: TRBJ1-5
clone_size: many
d_call: -
v_call: TRBV21-1
cdr3_nt: TGTGCCATCGACAGGATCTCCAATCAGCCCCAGCATTTT
cdr3_aa: CAIDRISNQPQHF

j_call: TRBJ2-3
clone_size: -
d_call: TRBD2
v_call: TRBV4-3
cdr3_nt: TGCGCCAGCAGCCAAGATTTTAGCGGGCGGGGGGCCTCTAGCACAGATACGCAGTATTTT
cdr3_aa: CASSQDFSGRGASSTDTQYF

j_call: TRBJ2-1
clone_size: few
d_call: TRBD2
v_call: TRBV7-9
cdr3_nt: TGTGCCAGCAGCTTAGCTTCGGGGGGACTAGCGGCCTACAATGAGCAGTTCTTC
cdr3_aa: CASSLASGGLAAYNEQFF

j_call: TRBJ2-1
clone_size: -
d_call: -
v_call: TRBV30
cdr3_nt: TGTGCCTGGAGTGTAGGCTCATCTCGGGATGAGCAGTTCTTC
cdr3_aa: CAWSVGSSRDEQFF

j_call: TRBJ1-5
clone_size: few
d_call: TRBD1
v_call: TRBV27
cdr3_nt: TGTGCCAGCGCCGGGACAGGGGGCGTTCAGCCCCAGCATTTT
cdr3_aa: CASAGTGGVQPQHF

j_call: TRBJ2-1
clone_size: few
d_call: -
v_call: TRBV7-2
cdr3_nt: TGTGCCAGCAGCGTCGACAGACTTTCCTACAATGAGCAGTTCTTC
cdr3_aa: CASSVDRLSYNEQFF

j_call: TRBJ2-1
clone_size: -
d_call: TRBD2
v_call: TRBV27
cdr3_nt: TGTGCCAGCAGGGCTAGCGGGAGATGGAAGCAGTTCTTC
cdr3_aa: CASRASGRWKQFF

j_call: TRBJ2-5
clone_size: -
d_call: -
v_call: TRBV14
cdr3_nt: TGTGCCAGCAGCCAACAGGGTTGGACCCAGTACTTC
cdr3_aa: CASSQQGWTQYF

j_call: TRBJ2-1
clone_size: -
d_call: TRBD2
v_call: TRBV9
cdr3_nt: TGTGCCACCAGTGATACCGGGACTAGCGGGTACAATGAGCAGTTCTTC
cdr3_aa: CATSDTGTSGYNEQFF

j_call: TRBJ2-1
clone_size: -
d_call: -
v_call: TRBV30
cdr3_nt: TGTGCCTGGAGTGCTAACCGCGGGCAGTTCTTC
cdr3_aa: CAWSANRGQFF

j_call: TRBJ2-3
clone_size: -
d_call: -
v_call: TRBV9
cdr3_nt: TGTGCCAGCAGCCTAACACGAGGGTCCACAGATACGCAGTATTTT
cdr3_aa: CASSLTRGSTDTQYF

j_call: TRBJ2-7
clone_size: few
d_call: TRBD2
v_call: TRBV18
cdr3_nt: TGTGCCAGCTCACCGGCTAGCGGGCCCTACGAGCAGTACTTC
cdr3_aa: CASSPASGPYEQYF

j_call: TRBJ2-2
clone_size: -
d_call: -
v_call: TRBV29-1
cdr3_nt: TGCAGCGCCAAACCGGGGGCCCGCACCGGGGAGCTGTTTTTT
cdr3_aa: CSAKPGARTGELFF

j_call: TRBJ1-5
clone_size: few
d_call: TRBD1
v_call: TRBV7-8
cdr3_nt: TGTGCCAGCAGCTTACGGGACAGGGGGAACGGCAATCAGCCCCAGCATTTT
cdr3_aa: CASSLRDRGNGNQPQHF

j_call: TRBJ2-5
clone_size: -
d_call: -
v_call: TRBV19
cdr3_nt: TGTGCCAGTAGTCCCGCCGGGACGCAAAGTAGGACCCAGTACTTC
cdr3_aa: CASSPAGTQSRTQYF

j_call: TRBJ2-1
clone_size: -
d_call: -
v_call: TRBV2
cdr3_nt: TGTGCCAGGAGCTCCTACAATGAGCAGTTCTTC
cdr3_aa: CARSSYNEQFF

j_call: TRBJ1-5
clone_size: -
d_call: TRBD1
v_call: TRBV30
cdr3_nt: TGTGCCTGGTCACGACAGGGTAACCAGCCCCAGCATTTT
cdr3_aa: CAWSRQGNQPQHF

j_call: TRBJ1-1
clone_size: -
d_call: TRBD1
v_call: TRBV4-1
cdr3_nt: TGCGCCAGCAGCCTTATGGGACAGGGACTTGAAGCTTTCTTT
cdr3_aa: CASSLMGQGLEAFF

j_call: TRBJ2-7
clone_size: once
d_call: TRBD1
v_call: TRBV5-1
cdr3_nt: TGCGCCAGCAGTAGAGACAGGGGGCATGACGAGCAGTACTTC
cdr3_aa: CASSRDRGHDEQYF

j_call: TRBJ2-5
clone_size: few
d_call: TRBD2
v_call: TRBV29-1
cdr3_nt: TGCAGCTTAAGAAAGGGGACTAGCGTTCAAGAGACCCAGTACTTC
cdr3_aa: CSLRKGTSVQETQYF

j_call: TRBJ1-6
clone_size: -
d_call: -
v_call: TRBV7-2
cdr3_nt: TGTGCCAGCGGTTTCTATAATTCACCCCTCCACTTT
cdr3_aa: CASGFYNSPLHF

j_call: TRBJ1-2
clone_size: -
d_call: -
v_call: TRBV7-9
cdr3_nt: TGTGCCAGCAGCCCTCAGGGAGGGTATGGCTACACCTTC
cdr3_aa: CASSPQGGYGYTF

j_call: TRBJ2-5
clone_size: once
d_call: TRBD1
v_call: TRBV29-1
cdr3_nt: TGCAGCGTTGATGGGTCGGGACAGGGGGTGACCCAGTACTTC
cdr3_aa: CSVDGSGQGVTQYF